The rows below give T cell receptor beta chains drawn from one sample of a study of cytomegalovirus exposure and HLA in healthy donors. Clones were read by immunoSEQ multiplex PCR, and TCRdb kept only the in-frame ones, dropping some. Of about 160,000 clones listed, roughly 83% were seen once; the top ten hold 0.95% to 1.3%. The sample was PBMCs. These receptors were obtained from a man under 40 in good health and CMV-seronegative. Each CDR3 is given with its conserved first and last residue. The D gene is left open where the match is weak. The listing skips clone size in some rows; elsewhere it reads once, few, many or a size class.

v_call,clone_size,j_call,d_call,cdr3_aa
TRBV29-1,NA,TRBJ2-4,NA,CSVRGALAKNIQYF
TRBV28,NA,TRBJ2-5,TRBD2,CASSSPGLQETQYF
TRBV27,NA,TRBJ1-5,TRBD1,CASSTKDPGQGIRRNQPQHF
TRBV29-1,once,TRBJ1-1,NA,CSVTIEKTGNDAEAFF
TRBV18,NA,TRBJ1-1,NA,CASSPGGGNTEAFF
TRBV5-6,NA,TRBJ2-2,NA,CASSLILNTGELFF
TRBV7-6,NA,TRBJ2-3,NA,CASSARLEGITDTQYF
TRBV5-8,NA,TRBJ2-7,NA,CASRSSSPYEQYF
TRBV4-2,NA,TRBJ1-5,TRBD1,CASSQSLRGDSQPQHF
TRBV13,few,TRBJ2-7,NA,CASSLRLAREQYF
TRBV6-5,once,TRBJ1-1,NA,CASRDSTNTEAFF
TRBV19,NA,TRBJ2-3,TRBD1,CASSMGPGGSTDTQYF
TRBV7-2,NA,NA,NA,CASSLNRGQPQYF
TRBV7-9,NA,TRBJ2-7,NA,CSSSPPGGYEQYF
TRBV27,NA,TRBJ1-1,TRBD1,CASSYRTGRLNTEAFF
TRBV6-1,once,TRBJ2-5,TRBD1,CASSSNRGQETQYF
TRBV6-6,NA,TRBJ1-2,NA,CASNLEDRIGGYTF
TRBV6-5,few,TRBJ1-1,NA,CASSYGTNTEAFF
TRBV7-2,NA,TRBJ2-2,TRBD2,CASSPTPSGGATGELFF
TRBV5-5,NA,TRBJ2-1,NA,CASSLSGLLDNEQFF
TRBV10-1,NA,TRBJ2-1,NA,CASSEDVAREQFF
TRBV10-2,NA,TRBJ1-5,TRBD1,CASSEMIRAGQGARRRPQHF
TRBV4-2,NA,TRBJ2-5,TRBD2,CASSQSGRAEETQYF
TRBV5-1,NA,TRBJ2-1,TRBD1,CASSTGQGSFNEQFF
TRBV27,NA,TRBJ2-7,TRBD2,CASSLGGGEQYF
TRBV18,NA,TRBJ2-7,NA,CASSLLPTSSYEQYF
TRBV29-1,few,TRBJ2-7,NA,CSVSRDYEQYF
TRBV19,NA,TRBJ2-1,NA,CASSIDQYRESSYNEQFF
TRBV5-4,NA,TRBJ2-3,NA,CASSFSGSTDTQYF
TRBV19,NA,TRBJ2-2,TRBD2,CAKIRLAGDLVVNTGELFF
TRBV11-2,NA,TRBJ2-7,NA,CASSLVWTARYEQYF
TRBV7-2,once,TRBJ1-5,NA,CASSLESGVYQPQHF
TRBV7-2,NA,TRBJ2-3,TRBD2,CASSIQAGTSTDTQYF
TRBV9,NA,TRBJ1-1,NA,CASTGAGNTEAFF
TRBV5-1,few,TRBJ2-6,NA,CASSSSGISGANVLTF
TRBV6-5,NA,TRBJ1-1,TRBD1,CAIRDRMNTEAFF
TRBV6-1,once,TRBJ2-2,TRBD1,CASSRGTGNAGELFF
TRBV6-5,NA,TRBJ2-7,NA,CAVKGPEGTPYEQYF
TRBV2,NA,TRBJ2-7,TRBD1,CASSGGQGSYEQYF
TRBV7-2,NA,TRBJ1-2,NA,CASSHYGQIYGYTF
TRBV28,NA,TRBJ1-2,NA,CASKQGARYTF
TRBV4-3,NA,TRBJ1-2,TRBD1,CASSQGTRNRGRNGYTF
TRBV29-1,NA,TRBJ1-1,TRBD1,CSAAQGTNTEAFF